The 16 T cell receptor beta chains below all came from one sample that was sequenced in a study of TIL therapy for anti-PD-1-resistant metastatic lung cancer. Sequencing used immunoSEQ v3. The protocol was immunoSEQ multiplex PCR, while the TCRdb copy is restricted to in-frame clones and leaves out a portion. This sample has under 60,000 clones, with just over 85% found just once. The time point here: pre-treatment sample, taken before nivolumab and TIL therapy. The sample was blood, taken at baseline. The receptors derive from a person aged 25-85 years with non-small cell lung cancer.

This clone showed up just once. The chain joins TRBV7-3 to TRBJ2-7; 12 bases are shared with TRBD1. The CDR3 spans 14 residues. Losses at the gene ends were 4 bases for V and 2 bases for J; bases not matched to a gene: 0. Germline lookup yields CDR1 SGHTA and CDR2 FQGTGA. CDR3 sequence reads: CASSWDRGPYEQYF. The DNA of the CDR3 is TGTGCCAGCAGCTGGGACAGGGGGCCCTACGAGCAGTACTTC.

CDR3 DNA: TGTGCCAGCAGCTTAGATGTGGCGGGAGTGGAGACCCAGTACTTC. Protein: CASSLDVAGVETQYF. This chain connects TRBV7-9 to TRBJ2-5; 7 bases are shared with TRBD2. The CDR3 consists of 15 residues. Trimming removed 1 base from V and 5 bases from J; junction bases left unmatched: 7. CDR1 SEHNR and CDR2 FQNEAQ come from the germline V gene (reference sequence).

Written as DNA, the CDR3 is TGTGCCAGCAGCCTAGGGGCGAACACTGAAGCTTTCTTT. Translated: CASSLGANTEAFF. This chain uses TRBV11-3 with TRBJ1-1, with TRBD1 as a possible D gene (5 bases). Deletions cut 5 bases from V and 1 base from J, with 8 bases between. There are 13 residues in the CDR3. The germline CDR1 and CDR2 sequences are SGHNT and YENEEA.

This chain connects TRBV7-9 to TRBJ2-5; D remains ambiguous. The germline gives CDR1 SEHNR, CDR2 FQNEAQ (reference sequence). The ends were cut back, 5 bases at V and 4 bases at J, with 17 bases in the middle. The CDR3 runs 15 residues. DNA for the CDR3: TGTGCCAGCAGCCTAAACTCGGAGTTCAGAGAGACCCAGTACTTC. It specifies CASSLNSEFRETQYF.

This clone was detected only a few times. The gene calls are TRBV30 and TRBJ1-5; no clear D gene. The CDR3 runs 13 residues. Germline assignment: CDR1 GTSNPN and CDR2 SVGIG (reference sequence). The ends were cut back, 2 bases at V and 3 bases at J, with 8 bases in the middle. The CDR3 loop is CAWSTDTNQPQHF. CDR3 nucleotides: TGTGCCTGGAGTACGGATACCAATCAGCCCCAGCATTTT.

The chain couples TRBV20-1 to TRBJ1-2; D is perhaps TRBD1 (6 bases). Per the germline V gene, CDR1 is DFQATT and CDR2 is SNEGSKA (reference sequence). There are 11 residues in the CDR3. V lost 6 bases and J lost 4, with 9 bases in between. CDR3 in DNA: TGCAGTGCCCCGGACAGCTATGGCTACACCTTC. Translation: CSAPDSYGYTF.

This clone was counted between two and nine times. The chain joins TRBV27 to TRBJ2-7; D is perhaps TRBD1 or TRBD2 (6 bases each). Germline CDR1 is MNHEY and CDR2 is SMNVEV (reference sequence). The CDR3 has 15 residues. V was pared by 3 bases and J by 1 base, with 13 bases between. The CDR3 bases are TGTGCCAGCAGTTTGATCCAGGGGAGGTCCTACGAGCAGTACTTC. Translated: CASSLIQGRSYEQYF.

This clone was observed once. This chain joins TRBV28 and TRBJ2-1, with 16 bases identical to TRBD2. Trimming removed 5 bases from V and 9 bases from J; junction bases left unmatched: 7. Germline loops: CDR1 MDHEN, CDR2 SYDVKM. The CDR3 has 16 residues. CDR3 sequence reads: CASSNPGLAGGIEQFF. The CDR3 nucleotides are TGTGCCAGCAGTAACCCGGGACTAGCGGGAGGGATTGAGCAGTTCTTC.

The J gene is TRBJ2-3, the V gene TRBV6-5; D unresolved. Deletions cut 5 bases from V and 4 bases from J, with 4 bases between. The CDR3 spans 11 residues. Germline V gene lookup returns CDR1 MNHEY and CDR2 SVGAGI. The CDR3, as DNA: TGTGCCAGCAGTCGGTCAGATACGCAGTATTTT. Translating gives CASSRSDTQYF.

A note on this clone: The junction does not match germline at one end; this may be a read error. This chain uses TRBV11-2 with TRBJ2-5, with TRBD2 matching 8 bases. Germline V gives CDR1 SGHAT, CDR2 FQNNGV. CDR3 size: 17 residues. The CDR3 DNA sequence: TGTGCCAGCAGCCCCCACCCCACTAGCGGACAACAAGAGGCCCAGTACTTC. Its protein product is CASSPHPTSGQQEAQYF.

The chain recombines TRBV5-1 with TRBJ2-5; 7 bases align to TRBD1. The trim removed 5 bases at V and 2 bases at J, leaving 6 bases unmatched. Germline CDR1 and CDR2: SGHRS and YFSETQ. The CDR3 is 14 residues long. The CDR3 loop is CASRRDSKQETQYF. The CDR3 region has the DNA TGCGCCAGCAGAAGGGACAGCAAACAAGAGACCCAGTACTTC.

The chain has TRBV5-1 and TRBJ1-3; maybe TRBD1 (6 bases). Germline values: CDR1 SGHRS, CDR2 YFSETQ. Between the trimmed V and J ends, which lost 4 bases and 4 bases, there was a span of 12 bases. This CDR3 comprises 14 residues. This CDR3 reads CASSGGGSGNTIYF. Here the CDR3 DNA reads TGCGCCAGCAGCGGAGGGGGTTCCGGAAACACCATATATTTT.

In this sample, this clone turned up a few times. CDR3 sequence (DNA): TGTGCCAGCAGTCGAGACGGAAACACCATATATTTT. Its protein is CASSRDGNTIYF. The chain couples TRBV25-1 to TRBJ1-3; D not certain. The CDR3 sequence is 12 residues long. V was pared by 5 bases and J by 4 bases, with 6 bases between. Germline CDR1 is MGHDK and CDR2 is SYGVNS.

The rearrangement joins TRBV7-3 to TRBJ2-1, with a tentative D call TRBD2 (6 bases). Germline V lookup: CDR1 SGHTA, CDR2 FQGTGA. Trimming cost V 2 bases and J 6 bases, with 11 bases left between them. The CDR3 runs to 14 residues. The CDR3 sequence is CASSLGGSRNEQFF. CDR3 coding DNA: TGTGCCAGCAGCTTAGGGGGGTCCCGCAATGAGCAGTTCTTC.

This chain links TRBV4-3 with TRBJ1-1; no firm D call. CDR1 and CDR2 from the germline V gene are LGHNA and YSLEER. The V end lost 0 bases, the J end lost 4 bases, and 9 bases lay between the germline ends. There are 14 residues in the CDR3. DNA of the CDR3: TGCGCCAGCAGCCAAGATTCTTCGAGCACTGAAGCTTTCTTT. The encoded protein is CASSQDSSSTEAFF.

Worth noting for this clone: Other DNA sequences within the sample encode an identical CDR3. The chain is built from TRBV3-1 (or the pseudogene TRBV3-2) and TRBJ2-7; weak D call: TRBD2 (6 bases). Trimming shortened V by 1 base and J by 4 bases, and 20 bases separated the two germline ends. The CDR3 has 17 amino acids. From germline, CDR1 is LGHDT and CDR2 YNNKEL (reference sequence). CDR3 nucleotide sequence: TGTGCCAGCAGCCAAGGGGGGAGGACGGCTTCGGGGTACGAGCAGTACTTC. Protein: CASSQGGRTASGYEQYF.